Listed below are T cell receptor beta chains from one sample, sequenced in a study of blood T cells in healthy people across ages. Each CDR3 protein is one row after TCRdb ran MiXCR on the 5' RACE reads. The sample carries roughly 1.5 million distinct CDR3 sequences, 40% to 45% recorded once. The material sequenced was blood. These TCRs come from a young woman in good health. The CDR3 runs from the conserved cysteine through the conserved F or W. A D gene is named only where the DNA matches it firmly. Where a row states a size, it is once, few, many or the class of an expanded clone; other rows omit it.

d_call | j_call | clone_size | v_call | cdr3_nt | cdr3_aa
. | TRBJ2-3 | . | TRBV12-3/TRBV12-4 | TGTGCCAGTGACAGTCCCCAGGATACGCAGTATTTT | CASDSPQDTQYF
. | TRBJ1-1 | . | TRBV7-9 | TGTGCCAGCAGGTGGGACACCGTCGATGGAACTGAAGCTTTCTTT | CASRWDTVDGTEAFF
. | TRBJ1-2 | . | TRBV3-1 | TGTGCCAGCAGCCAGGGAACTCCTAACTATGGCTACACCTTC | CASSQGTPNYGYTF
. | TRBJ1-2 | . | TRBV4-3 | TGCGCCAGCAGCCGTGACAGGAGCTATAACTATGGCTACACCTTC | CASSRDRSYNYGYTF
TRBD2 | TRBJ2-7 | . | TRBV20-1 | TGCAGTGCAGCCCCCGGGACTATCTCCTACGAGCAGTACTTC | CSAAPGTISYEQYF
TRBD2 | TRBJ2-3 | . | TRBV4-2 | TGTGCCAGCAGCCAAGATGGGACTACACACGATACGCAGTATTTT | CASSQDGTTHDTQYF
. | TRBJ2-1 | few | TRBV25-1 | TGTGCCAGCGTTGACATAGGGTCCGATGAGCAGTTCTTC | CASVDIGSDEQFF
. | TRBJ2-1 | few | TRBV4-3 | TGCGCCAGCAGCCAAGAAGGCAGAACTGGATTTGATGAGCAGTTCTTC | CASSQEGRTGFDEQFF
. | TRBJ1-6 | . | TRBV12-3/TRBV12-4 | TGTGCCAGCAGCCGCCAGGCCCCCATTTCACCCCCCCACTTT | CASSRQAPISPPHF
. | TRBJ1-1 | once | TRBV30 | TGTGCCTGGTCTACCCGGGGCCGGACCACTGAAGCTTTCTTT | CAWSTRGRTTEAFF
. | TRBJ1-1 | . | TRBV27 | TGTGCCAGCAGTTTATCGAGTAACAGGCCCACTGAAGCTTTCTTT | CASSLSSNRPTEAFF
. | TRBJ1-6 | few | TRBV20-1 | TGCAGTGCTAGGCGGGCTGATTCACCCCTCCACTTT | CSARRADSPLHF
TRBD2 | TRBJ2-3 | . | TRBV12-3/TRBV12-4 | TGTGCCAGCAGTTTAAATGCGGGGGGGGATACGCAGTATTTT | CASSLNAGGDTQYF
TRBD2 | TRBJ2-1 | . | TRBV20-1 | TGCAGTGCTAGAGCGGCGAGCGGGGGGCACACTGAGCGGTTCTTC | CSARAASGGHTERFF
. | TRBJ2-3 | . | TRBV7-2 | TGTGCCAGCAGCTTAGTTTCAGGGGTGGTAGATACGCAGTATTTT | CASSLVSGVVDTQYF
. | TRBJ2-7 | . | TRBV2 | TGTGCCAGCAGTACTCTCGGGACGTACTCCTACGAGCAGTACTTC | CASSTLGTYSYEQYF
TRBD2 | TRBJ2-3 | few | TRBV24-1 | TGTGCCACCAGTGACCAGACTAGCGGGGGGCAAGATACGCAGTATTTT | CATSDQTSGGQDTQYF
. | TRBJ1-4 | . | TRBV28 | TGTGCCAGCGGGATGGAGGGGGGAGCTAATGAAAAACTGTTTTTT | CASGMEGGANEKLFF
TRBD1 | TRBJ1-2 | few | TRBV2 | TGTGCCAGCAGTGAAACGGGTAGGGGACAGCGTGGCTACACCTTC | CASSETGRGQRGYTF
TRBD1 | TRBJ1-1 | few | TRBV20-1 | TGCAGTGGCAGGACAGGAACAATGAACACTGAAGCTTTCTTT | CSGRTGTMNTEAFF
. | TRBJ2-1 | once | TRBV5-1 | TGCGCCAGCAGTCATGAAGTGGCTAGCGACTACAATGAGCAGTTCTTC | CASSHEVASDYNEQFF
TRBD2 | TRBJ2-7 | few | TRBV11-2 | TGTGCCAGCAGTTTCCTAGCGGGAGATTTCTACGAGCAGTACTTC | CASSFLAGDFYEQYF
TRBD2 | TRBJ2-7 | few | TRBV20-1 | TGCAGTGCTCCCCAGACTAGCGGGAGGTACGAGCAGTACTTC | CSAPQTSGRYEQYF